Sequencing of this TCR beta chain was carried out in a study of blood T cell repertoires in COVID-19. Study-wide context: Nucleic acid was either cDNA or gDNA, and it came from T cells, B-cell-depleted T cells, or PBMCs.

On this clone itself: One end of the junction varies from germline; a read error may be responsible.

Symptom resolution, clearance, or two negative PCRs marked the recovered donors of Cohort 3. How the authors handled the data: Reference gene primer amplification gave nucleated cell count estimates. Repertoires were generated with immunoSEQ multiplex PCR, while TCRdb's copy carries only in-frame clones and drops some. The D gene and trimming were derived from the DNA, and the V and J assignments and clone size from that table. The repertoire includes over 200,000 clones, more than 75% of them detected once, and less than 20% sits in the top ten. Germline values: CDR1 LNHDA, CDR2 SQIVND (reference sequence). This CDR3 has 10 residues.

The receptor's source is a young man who had recovered from COVID-19. This chain joins TRBV19 and TRBJ2-7, with a possible D match to TRBD1 (6 bases). Input material: PBMCs or T cells enriched from blood (not recorded which). CDR3 loop: CASSRRGGRF. The CDR3 DNA reads TGTGCCAGTAGTCGTAGAGGGGGTCGGTTC.